A single sample is the source of the 26 T cell receptor beta chains below, sequenced in a study of beta chain features in type 1 diabetes. Study-wide results and limits: In every one of the four CD4+ subsets, TCRB CDR3s were moderately but significantly shorter in Type 1 diabetes patients.

The authors reverse transcribed all of the isolated RNA, so sequencing captured expressed TCRB transcripts. Libraries were prepared by immunoSEQ multiplex PCR; TCRdb keeps only in-frame clonotypes and omits some of them. The data show hundreds of thousands of clones, with around 15% seen just once and less than 0.04% held by the top ten. Which antigens these TCRs recognize remains unknown. Input material: naive CD4+ T cells from blood. The receptors were gathered from a man aged 18 to 30 with type 1 diabetes.

This clone was counted between two and nine times. This chain joins TRBV4-3 and TRBJ1-5; D is unresolved. With 0 bases removed from V and 5 bases from J, the gap between germline ends came to 5 bases. Germline CDR1 LGHNA, CDR2 YSLEER. The CDR3 consists of 13 residues. CDR3 protein: CASSQEAYQPQHF. The CDR3 DNA is TGCGCCAGCAGCCAAGAGGCGTATCAGCCCCAGCATTTT.

This clone was counted only a few times. The gene calls are TRBV5-6 and TRBJ2-7; D ambiguous. The V gene's germline CDR1 is SGHDT and CDR2 YYEEEE. V was pared by 3 bases and J by 6 bases, with 16 bases between. This CDR3 is built from 14 residues. CDR3 nucleotide sequence: TGTGCCAGCAGCTCCCATCGGACCGAGACCGAGCAGTACTTC. This encodes CASSSHRTETEQYF.

This clone was counted a few times. This rearrangement joins TRBV28 to TRBJ2-6; perhaps TRBD2 as D (6 bases). Between the trimmed V and J ends, which lost 8 bases and 0 bases, there was a span of 11 bases. The CDR3 loop spans 15 amino acids. CDR1 is MDHEN, CDR2 SYDVKM, per germline. The CDR3 nucleotides are TGTGCCAGCGCGGGACTTAGCTCTGGGGCCAACGTCCTGACTTTC. Its protein is CASAGLSSGANVLTF.

This clone was counted once. The chain joins TRBV30 to TRBJ1-3; D ambiguous. This CDR3 contains 12 residues. The germline V gene has CDR1 GTSNPN and CDR2 SVGIG (reference sequence). The V end lost 0 bases, the J end lost 4 bases, and 4 bases lay between the germline ends. The CDR3 bases are TGTGCCTGGAGTGTATACGGAAACACCATATATTTT. Translating gives CAWSVYGNTIYF.

The CDR3 nucleotides are TGTGCCAGCAGCTTAGCCGACCGAGGAAACTACGAGCAGTACTTC. Translation gives CASSLADRGNYEQYF. This chain links TRBV7-2 with TRBJ2-7; D not certain. This CDR3 contains 15 residues. Germline V gene sequence: CDR1 SGHTA, CDR2 FQGNSA. Trimming left V 0 bases short and J 3 bases short, with 12 bases between.

J is TRBJ2-1 and V is TRBV18; 11 nucleotides match TRBD1. Trimming at V came to 3 bases and at J to 6 bases, leaving 4 bases not matched to a gene. This CDR3 comprises 15 residues. CDR1 and CDR2 (germline): KGHSH, LQKENI. DNA of the CDR3: TGTGCCAGCTCACCGGGACAGGGGGATGCCAATGAGCAGTTCTTC. Translated: CASSPGQGDANEQFF.

This clone was picked up a small number of times. The chain has TRBV19 and TRBJ2-7; D unclear. The CDR3 has 15 residues. CDR1 is LNHDA and CDR2 is SQIVND in the germline V gene (reference sequence). The ends were cut back, 6 bases at V and 2 bases at J, with 17 bases in the middle. CDR3 bases: TGTGCCAGTAGAGACCTTAAATATTCCGCCTACGAGCAGTACTTC. The encoded protein is CASRDLKYSAYEQYF. Filled out from reference TRBV19 and TRBJ2-7, the complete variable domain reads DGGITQSPKYLFRKEGQNVTLSCEQNLNHDAMYWYRQDPGQGLRLIYYSQIVNDFQKGDIAEGYSVSREKKESFPLTVTSAQKNPTAFYLCASRDLKYSAYEQYFGPGTRLTVT.

The chain recombines TRBV6-5 with TRBJ1-2; 11 bases map to TRBD1. The CDR3 totals 14 residues. Germline assignment: CDR1 MNHEY and CDR2 SVGAGI. J lost 8 bases, V lost 5 bases, and 7 bases had no gene match. The CDR3 spells CASSTPGQGEGYTF. The DNA of the CDR3 is TGTGCCAGCAGTACCCCGGGACAGGGGGAGGGCTACACCTTC.

The chain carries TRBV30 and TRBJ2-3; 7 bases line up with TRBD2. CDR1 GTSNPN and CDR2 SVGIG come from the germline V gene (reference sequence). The junction had 13 bases not matched to a gene; V was cut back by 3 bases and J by 7 bases. CDR3 size: 15 residues. The CDR3, as DNA: TGTGCCTGGAGGGGAACCAGCCTGGGAGGGAATACGCAGTATTTT. Encoded protein: CAWRGTSLGGNTQYF. Using reference TRBV30 and TRBJ2-3 for the parts outside the CDR3, the full variable domain is SQTIHQWPATLVQPVGSPLSLECTVEGTSNPNLYWYRQAAGRGLQLLFYSVGIGQISSEVPQNLSASRPQDRQFILSSKKLLLSDSGFYLCAWRGTSLGGNTQYFGPGTRLTVL.

The rearrangement joins TRBV6-6 to TRBJ2-1; weak D call: TRBD1 (6 bases). This CDR3 is built from 12 residues. V lost 6 bases to trimming and J lost 7 bases, with 10 bases between them. Germline V lookup: CDR1 MNHNY, CDR2 SVGAGI (reference sequence). The CDR3 here is CASSHRGNEQFF. CDR3 nucleotide sequence: TGTGCCAGCAGCCATAGGGGGAATGAGCAGTTCTTC.

There are a few counts of this clone. The rearrangement joins TRBV5-6 to TRBJ2-7, with 10 bases that match TRBD2. Trimming cost V 1 base and J 9 bases; bases outside gene matches: 7. The germline V gene encodes CDR1 SGHDT and CDR2 YYEEEE. The CDR3 loop spans 14 amino acids. The DNA of the CDR3 is TGTGCCAGCAGCTTGTACCTAGCGGGAGTTGTGCAGTACTTC. Its protein product is CASSLYLAGVVQYF.

V usage is TRBV30 and J usage is TRBJ1-2, with a weak D call TRBD1 (6 bases). The CDR3 has 13 amino acids. CDR1 and CDR2 from the germline V gene are GTSNPN and SVGIG (reference sequence). Trimming pared 2 bases from V and 5 bases from J, leaving 12 bases between. The CDR3 reads CAWSTTGWYGYTF. DNA of the CDR3: TGTGCCTGGAGTACCACAGGGTGGTATGGCTACACCTTC.

This clone was counted only a few times. Additional DNA sequences in this sample encode the identical CDR3. CDR3 protein: CASSFQGAKETQYF. The CDR3 region has the DNA TGTGCCAGCAGCTTTCAGGGAGCCAAAGAGACCCAGTACTTC. V and J are TRBV7-2 and TRBJ2-5; either TRBD1 or TRBD2 may supply D (5 bases each). The V gene lost 3 bases and the J gene lost 3 bases, with 11 bases spanning the gap. Looked up from germline, CDR1 is SGHTA and CDR2 is FQGNSA. The length of the CDR3 is 14 residues. Supplemented by reference TRBV7-2 and TRBJ2-5, the full variable domain reads GAGVSQSPSNKVTEKGKDVELRCDPISGHTALYWYRQSLGQGLEFLIYFQGNSAPDKSGLPSDRFSAERTGGSVSTLTIQRTQQEDSAVYLCASSFQGAKETQYFGPGTRLLVL.

The chain joins TRBV27 to TRBJ2-7; 12 bases match TRBD2. CDR3 length equals 14 residues. Unmatched junction bases numbered 3, after V lost 6 bases and J lost 3 bases. Germline V gene data show CDR1 as MNHEY and CDR2 as SMNVEV (reference sequence). The CDR3 DNA reads as TGTGCCAGCAGACCTAGCGGGGGGGACTACGAGCAGTACTTC. Its translation is CASRPSGGDYEQYF.

This chain links TRBV2 with TRBJ2-5; 8 nucleotides line up with TRBD1. This CDR3 spans 14 amino acids. With 6 bases clipped from V and 1 base from J, the junction kept 4 bases outside the gene matches. Germline loops: CDR1 SNHLY, CDR2 FYNNEI. The CDR3 region has the DNA TGTGCCAGCAGGTTAGACAGGGGCCAAGAGACCCAGTACTTC. It is translated as CASRLDRGQETQYF.

The chain has TRBV5-8 and TRBJ1-2; no clear D. This CDR3 has 11 residues. V lost 1 base and J lost 4, with 2 bases in between. Germline CDR1 is SGHTS and CDR2 is YDEGEE. The CDR3 region has the DNA TGTGCCAGCAGCTTGATCTATGGCTACACCTTC. It is translated as CASSLIYGYTF.

The rearrangement joins TRBV10-3 to TRBJ2-2; no reliable D call. Germline CDR1 ENHRY, CDR2 SYGVKD. V lost 4 bases and J 6 bases, leaving 21 bases between the germline ends. The CDR3 contains 17 residues. The CDR3: CAISATDRKIRAGELFF. DNA of the CDR3: TGTGCCATCAGTGCCACGGACCGGAAAATCCGGGCCGGGGAGCTGTTTTTT.

This chain connects TRBV6-1 to TRBJ1-1; 10 bases match TRBD1. This CDR3 contains 15 residues. The ends lost 4 bases at V and 10 bases at J; junction bases unmatched: 12. The germline CDR1 and CDR2 sequences are MNHNS and SASEGT. CDR3 sequence reads: CASSASGQGIYRAFF. CDR3 DNA sequence: TGTGCCAGCAGTGCCTCGGGACAGGGGATTTATCGAGCTTTCTTT.

The chain combines TRBV10-3 with TRBJ2-2, with 16 positions matching TRBD2. Looked up from germline, CDR1 is ENHRY and CDR2 is SYGVKD. V was clipped by 7 bases and J by 3 bases; unmatched bases: 8. This CDR3 is 18 amino acids long. CDR3 in amino acids: CAINTGTSGRADTGELFF. The CDR3, as DNA: TGTGCCATCAATACCGGGACTAGCGGGAGGGCCGACACCGGGGAGCTGTTTTTT.

This clone showed up just a few times. The J gene is TRBJ1-1, the V gene TRBV28, with D uncertain. CDR3 length: 14 residues. Trimming took 6 bases from V and 10 from J, leaving 21 bases between them. Germline CDR1 MDHEN, CDR2 SYDVKM. CDR3 amino acids: CASSLKVFQTGAFF. The CDR3 DNA follows: TGTGCCAGCAGCCTTAAGGTTTTCCAAACCGGAGCTTTCTTT. Complete variable domain (other parts from reference TRBV28 and TRBJ1-1): DVKVTQSSRYLVKRTGEKVFLECVQDMDHENMFWYRQDPGLGLRLIYFSYDVKMKEKGDIPEGYSVSREKKERFSLILESASTNQTSMYLCASSLKVFQTGAFFGQGTRLTVV.

As regards this clone: Other DNA sequences in this sample translate to the same CDR3. V and J are TRBV5-4 and TRBJ1-2; weak D call: TRBD1 (6 bases). The germline gives CDR1 SGHNT, CDR2 YYREEE (reference sequence). Trimming took off 0 bases at V and 2 bases at J, with 8 bases between the two ends. This CDR3 has 14 amino acids. The chain's CDR3 is CASSLGQGNYGYTF. CDR3 DNA sequence: TGTGCCAGCAGCTTGGGGCAGGGGAACTATGGCTACACCTTC.

The DNA for the CDR3 is TGTGCCCTTCGCCCCGGGACTAGCGTCAATGAGCAGTTCTTC. This sequence encodes CALRPGTSVNEQFF. The chain joins TRBV6-1 to TRBJ2-1, with 10 bases matching TRBD2. CDR1 and CDR2 (germline): MNHNS, SASEGT. The trim removed 11 bases at V and 6 bases at J, leaving 10 bases unmatched. The length of the CDR3 is 14 residues.

The gene calls are TRBV4-3 and TRBJ1-2; TRBD1 aligns across 7 bases. V lost 4 bases to trimming and J lost 4 bases; unmatched junction nucleotides: 12. Germline V CDR1 and CDR2: LGHNA, YSLEER. The CDR3 is made up of 16 amino acids. The CDR3: CASSRIQTGRGYGYTF. The CDR3 bases are TGCGCCAGCAGCCGGATCCAGACAGGGAGGGGCTATGGCTACACCTTC.

The chain is built from TRBV7-3 and TRBJ2-5; D gene unclear. Per germline, CDR1 SGHTA and CDR2 FQGTGA. V was trimmed by 2 bases and J by 5 bases, leaving 9 bases between them. The length of the CDR3 is 13 residues. CDR3 region: CASSLDSFETQYF. Written as DNA, the CDR3 is TGTGCCAGCAGCTTAGACTCCTTTGAGACCCAGTACTTC.

This chain joins TRBV7-2 and TRBJ1-1; D remains ambiguous. The germline V and J ends were trimmed by 1 base and 4 bases, with 13 bases remaining between them. The CDR3 has 15 amino acids. CDR1 SGHTA and CDR2 FQGNSA come from the germline V gene. CDR3 nucleotides: TGTGCCAGCAGCTTAGTCGGGGTGGGCGCCACTGAAGCTTTCTTT. Its translation: CASSLVGVGATEAFF.

V and J are TRBV15 and TRBJ2-1; D may be TRBD1 (5 bases). The CDR3 covers 15 residues. Germline-derived CDR1 and CDR2 are LNHNV and YYDKDF (reference sequence). V shed 1 base and J shed 6 bases, with 13 bases lying between them. The DNA of the CDR3 is TGTGCCACCAGCAGAGCGCAGGGAACGAGCAATGAGCAGTTCTTC. Amino acids: CATSRAQGTSNEQFF.